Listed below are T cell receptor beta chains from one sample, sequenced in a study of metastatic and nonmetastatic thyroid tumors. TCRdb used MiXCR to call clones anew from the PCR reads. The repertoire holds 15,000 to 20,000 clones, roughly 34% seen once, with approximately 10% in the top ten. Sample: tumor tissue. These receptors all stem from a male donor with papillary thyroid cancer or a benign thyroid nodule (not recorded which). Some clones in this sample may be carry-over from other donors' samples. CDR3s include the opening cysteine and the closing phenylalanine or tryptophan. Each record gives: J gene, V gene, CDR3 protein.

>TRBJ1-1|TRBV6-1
CASTRRRNTEAFF
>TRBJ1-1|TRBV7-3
CASSLQWGTEAFF
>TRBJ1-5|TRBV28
CASSSFGSGGNQPQHF
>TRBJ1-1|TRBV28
CASSPPVRMDEAFF
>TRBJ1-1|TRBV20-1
CMGAIFNTEAFF
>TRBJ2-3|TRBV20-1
CSAPGAGGDDTQYF
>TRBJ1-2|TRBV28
CASSTRTLLHYGYTF
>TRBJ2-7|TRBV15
CSTIRDGSFYEQYF
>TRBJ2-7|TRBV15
CATSRDGRFYEQYF
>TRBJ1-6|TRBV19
CASSPWGQGISPLHF
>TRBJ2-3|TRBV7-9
CASSQDGGGSQYF
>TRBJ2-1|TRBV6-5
CASSYSLWGAHNEQFF
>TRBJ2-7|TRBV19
CASSIDHEGVSYEQYF